Below are 14 T cell receptor beta chains sequenced from a single sample in a study of shared clonotypes between healthy human individuals. Clones were sequenced by immunoSEQ multiplex PCR, and TCRdb holds only the in-frame ones, with some missing. Among around 1 million clones listed, 76% were seen once. The specimen was memory CD4+ T cells sorted from blood. Stated subset: CD45RA-negative fraction. The receptors were gathered from a man between 18 and 35 years old in good health.

This chain uses TRBV7-2 with TRBJ2-1, with D tentatively TRBD1 or TRBD2 (5 bases each). Between the trimmed V and J ends, which lost 5 bases and 6 bases, there was a span of 14 bases. The CDR3 is made up of 14 amino acids. CDR1 is SGHTA, CDR2 FQGNSA, per germline. The CDR3 loop is CASSQRWGINEQFF. The CDR3, as DNA: TGTGCCAGCAGCCAGAGGTGGGGGATCAATGAGCAGTTCTTC.

This chain links TRBV7-2 with TRBJ2-7; TRBD2 aligns across 12 bases. Germline assignment: CDR1 SGHTA and CDR2 FQGNSA. This CDR3 spans 15 amino acids. V lost 4 bases to trimming and J lost 5 bases; unmatched junction nucleotides: 6. The CDR3 protein is CASSYPSGRAHEQYF. The DNA of the CDR3 is TGTGCCAGCAGCTACCCTAGCGGGAGGGCCCACGAGCAGTACTTC.

This chain links TRBV5-1 with TRBJ1-4; maybe TRBD1 (6 bases). Per the germline V gene, CDR1 is SGHRS and CDR2 is YFSETQ. This CDR3 contains 14 residues. Trimming took off 1 base at V and 7 bases at J, with 11 bases between the two ends. The CDR3 region is CASSLNQGFEKLFF. The CDR3 region has the DNA TGCGCCAGCAGCTTGAACCAGGGGTTTGAAAAACTGTTTTTT.

The chain combines TRBV27 with TRBJ2-2; TRBD2 matches 13 bases. CDR1 is MNHEY and CDR2 is SMNVEV in the germline V gene (reference sequence). Trimming removed 10 bases from V and 0 bases from J; junction bases left unmatched: 11. The CDR3 contains 18 residues. The CDR3 protein is CAIPRTSGGESNTGELFF. CDR3 sequence (DNA): TGTGCCATTCCCCGGACTAGCGGGGGAGAATCGAACACCGGGGAGCTGTTTTTT.

The V call is TRBV28, the J call TRBJ1-5, with TRBD1 matching over 10 bases. V dropped 8 bases and J dropped 1; count of bases not matched to a gene: 5. CDR1 and CDR2 (germline): MDHEN, SYDVKM. There are 15 residues in the CDR3. The CDR3 DNA sequence: TGTGCCAGCTTGGGACAGGGGATGAGCAATCAGCCCCAGCATTTT. As protein: CASLGQGMSNQPQHF.

V gene TRBV7-2 combines with J gene TRBJ2-5, with 7 bases fitting TRBD2. Trimming removed 1 base from V and 4 bases from J; junction bases left unmatched: 9. This CDR3 comprises 16 residues. Per the germline V gene, CDR1 is SGHTA and CDR2 is FQGNSA. The chain's CDR3 is CASSLEGPGRGETQYF. CDR3 nucleotide sequence: TGTGCCAGCAGCTTAGAGGGTCCGGGGAGGGGAGAGACCCAGTACTTC.

V and J are TRBV6-1 and TRBJ2-5; 8 bases line up with TRBD1. Germline V gives CDR1 MNHNS, CDR2 SASEGT. The CDR3 totals 14 residues. V lost 4 bases to trimming and J lost 4 bases; unmatched junction nucleotides: 5. The CDR3 DNA sequence: TGTGCCAGCAGTGTGACAGGGGTAGGAGAGACCCAGTACTTC. Residues: CASSVTGVGETQYF.

The rearrangement links TRBV7-6 to TRBJ1-4; D not certain. CDR3 length: 16 amino acids. In germline, CDR1 is SGHVS, CDR2 FNYEAQ. The ends were cut back, 4 bases at V and 5 bases at J, with 17 bases in the middle. CDR3 protein: CASSWGVSPRNEKLFF. CDR3 coding DNA: TGTGCCAGCAGCTGGGGTGTGAGCCCACGCAATGAAAAACTGTTTTTT.

The chain recombines TRBV30 with TRBJ2-7; D perhaps matches TRBD1 (6 bases). V lost 8 bases and J 3 bases, leaving 14 bases between the germline ends. The germline gives CDR1 GTSNPN, CDR2 SVGIG (reference sequence). This CDR3 contains 12 residues. Here the CDR3 reads CAADTGLYEQYF. The DNA for the CDR3 is TGTGCCGCAGATACAGGGCTCTACGAGCAGTACTTC.

V usage is TRBV19 and J usage is TRBJ1-4; the D is unclear. The CDR3 totals 15 residues. From germline, CDR1 is LNHDA and CDR2 SQIVND (reference sequence). Between the trimmed V and J ends, which lost 0 bases and 2 bases, there was a span of 7 bases. CDR3 amino acids: CASSIDTVTNEKLFF. CDR3 DNA sequence: TGTGCCAGTAGTATAGATACGGTGACTAATGAAAAACTGTTTTTT. The entire variable domain, with the rest obtained from reference TRBV19 and TRBJ1-4, is as follows: DGGITQSPKYLFRKEGQNVTLSCEQNLNHDAMYWYRQDPGQGLRLIYYSQIVNDFQKGDIAEGYSVSREKKESFPLTVTSAQKNPTAFYLCASSIDTVTNEKLFFGSGTQLSVL.

The chain recombines TRBV18 with TRBJ2-2; D may be TRBD1 (6 bases). Between the trimmed V and J ends, which lost 0 bases and 0 bases, there was a span of 8 bases. The germline V gene has CDR1 KGHSH and CDR2 LQKENI. CDR3 size: 16 residues. The CDR3 DNA reads TGTGCCAGCTCACCACCGACAGGACCGAACACCGGGGAGCTGTTTTTT. Its protein product is CASSPPTGPNTGELFF.

The genes are TRBV19 and TRBJ1-1; 9 bases fit TRBD1. This CDR3 region has 14 residues. V trimming: 6 bases; J trimming: 1 base; junction bases outside the gene matches: 3. The germline V gene has CDR1 LNHDA and CDR2 SQIVND (reference sequence). The CDR3 spells CASRTGGTNTEAFF. DNA of the CDR3: TGTGCCAGTAGGACAGGGGGAACGAACACTGAAGCTTTCTTT. Full variable domain (rest looked up from reference TRBV19 and TRBJ1-1): DGGITQSPKYLFRKEGQNVTLSCEQNLNHDAMYWYRQDPGQGLRLIYYSQIVNDFQKGDIAEGYSVSREKKESFPLTVTSAQKNPTAFYLCASRTGGTNTEAFFGQGTRLTVV.

This clone was observed a single time. The genes are TRBV4-2 and TRBJ2-5, with 8 bases matching TRBD1. CDR3 size: 16 residues. V shed 1 base, J shed 2 bases, and the junction held 6 bases outside the gene matches. CDR1 LGHNA and CDR2 YNFKEQ come from the germline V gene. DNA of the CDR3: TGTGCCAGCAGCCAAGGAGTAACAGGGGGTCAAGAGACCCAGTACTTC. Amino acids: CASSQGVTGGQETQYF.

The chain links TRBV18 to TRBJ1-2, with TRBD1 identical over 7 bases. The germline V gene encodes CDR1 KGHSH and CDR2 LQKENI. Trimming at V came to 5 bases and at J to 8 bases, leaving 8 bases not matched to a gene. There are 13 residues in the CDR3. CDR3 loop: CASSMGQLQGYTF. The DNA of the CDR3 is TGTGCCAGCTCAATGGGACAGCTGCAAGGCTACACCTTC. The whole variable domain, filled in from reference TRBV18 and TRBJ1-2, reads NAGVMQNPRHLVRRRGQEARLRCSPMKGHSHVYWYRQLPEEGLKFMVYLQKENIIDESGMPKERFSAEFPKEGPSILRIQQVVRGDSAAYFCASSMGQLQGYTFGSGTRLTVV.